Described below is a single TCR beta chain sequence and its context. The source of the sample is a study of technical replicates of blood from a few donors. Produced via immunoSEQ multiplex PCR; TCRdb's table is partial and in-frame only. This sample yields approximately 78,000 clones, of which nearly 97% are seen a single time; roughly 0.24% belongs to the top ten. The receptor was isolated from a human donor in good health. Sequenced: T cells isolated from PBMCs.

The CDR3 sequence: CASSETGNTGELFF. DNA for the CDR3: TGCGCCAGCAGTGAAACAGGGAACACCGGGGAGCTGTTTTTT. The chain has TRBV10-2 and TRBJ2-2; D may be TRBD1 (5 bases). Trimming pared 3 bases from V and 1 base from J, leaving 6 bases between. CDR1 and CDR2 from the germline V gene are WSHSY and SAAADI. The CDR3 covers 14 residues.